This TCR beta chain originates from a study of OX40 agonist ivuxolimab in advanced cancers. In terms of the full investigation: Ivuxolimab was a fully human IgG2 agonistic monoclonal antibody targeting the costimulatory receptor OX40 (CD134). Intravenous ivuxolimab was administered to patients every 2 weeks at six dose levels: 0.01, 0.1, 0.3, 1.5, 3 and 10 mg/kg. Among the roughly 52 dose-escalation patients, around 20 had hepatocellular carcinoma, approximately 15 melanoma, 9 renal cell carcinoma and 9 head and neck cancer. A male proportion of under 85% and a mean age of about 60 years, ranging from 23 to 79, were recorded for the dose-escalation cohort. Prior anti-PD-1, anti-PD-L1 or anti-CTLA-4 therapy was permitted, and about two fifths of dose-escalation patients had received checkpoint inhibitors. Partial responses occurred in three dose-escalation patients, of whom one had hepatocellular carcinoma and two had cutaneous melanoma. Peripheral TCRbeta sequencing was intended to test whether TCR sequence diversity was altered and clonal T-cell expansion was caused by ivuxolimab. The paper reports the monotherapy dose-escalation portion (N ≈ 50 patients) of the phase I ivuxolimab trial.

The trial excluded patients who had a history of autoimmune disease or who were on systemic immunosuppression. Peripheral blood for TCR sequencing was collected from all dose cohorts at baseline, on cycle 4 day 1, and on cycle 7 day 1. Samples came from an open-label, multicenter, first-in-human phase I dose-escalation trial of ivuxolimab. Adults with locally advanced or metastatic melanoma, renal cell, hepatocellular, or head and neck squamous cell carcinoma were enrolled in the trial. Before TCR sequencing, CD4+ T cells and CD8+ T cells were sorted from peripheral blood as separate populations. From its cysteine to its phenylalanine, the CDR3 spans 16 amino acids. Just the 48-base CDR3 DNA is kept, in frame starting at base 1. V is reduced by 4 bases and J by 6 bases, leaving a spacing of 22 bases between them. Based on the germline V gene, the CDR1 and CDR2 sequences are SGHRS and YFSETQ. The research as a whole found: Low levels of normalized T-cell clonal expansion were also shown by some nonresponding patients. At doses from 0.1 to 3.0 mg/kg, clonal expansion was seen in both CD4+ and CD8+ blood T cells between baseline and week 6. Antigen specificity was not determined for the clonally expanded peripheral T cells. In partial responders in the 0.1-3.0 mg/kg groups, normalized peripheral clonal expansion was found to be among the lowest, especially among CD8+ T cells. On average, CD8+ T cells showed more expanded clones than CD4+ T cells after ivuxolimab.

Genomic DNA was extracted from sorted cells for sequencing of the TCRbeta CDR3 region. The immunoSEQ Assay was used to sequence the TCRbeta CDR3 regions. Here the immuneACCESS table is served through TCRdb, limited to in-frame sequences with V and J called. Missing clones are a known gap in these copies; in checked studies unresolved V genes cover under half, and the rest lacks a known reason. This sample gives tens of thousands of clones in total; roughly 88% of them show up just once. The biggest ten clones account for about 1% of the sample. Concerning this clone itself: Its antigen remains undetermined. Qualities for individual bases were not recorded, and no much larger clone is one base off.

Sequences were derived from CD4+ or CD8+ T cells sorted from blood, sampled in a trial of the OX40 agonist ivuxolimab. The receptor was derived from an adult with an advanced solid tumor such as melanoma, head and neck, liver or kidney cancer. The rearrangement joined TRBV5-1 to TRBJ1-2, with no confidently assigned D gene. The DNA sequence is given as TGCGCCAGCAGCAAAATCCCACAGAACTCGCCCAATGGCTACACCTTC. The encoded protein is CASSKIPQNSPNGYTF. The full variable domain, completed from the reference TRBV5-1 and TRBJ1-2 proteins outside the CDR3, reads KAGVTQTPRYLIKTRGQQVTLSCSPISGHRSVSWYQQTPGQGLQFLFEYFSETQRNKGNFPGRFSGRQFSNSRSEMNVSTLELGDSALYLCASSKIPQNSPNGYTFGSGTRLTVV.